This TCR beta chain was identified in a study of cytomegalovirus exposure and HLA in healthy donors. PCR amplification relied on 60 Vbeta primers (plus 13 Jbeta primers). Clones were read by immunoSEQ multiplex PCR, and TCRdb kept only the in-frame ones, dropping some. The sample shows fewer than 120,000 clones, around 85% of them seen only once. V was clipped by 5 bases and J by 2 bases, with 14 bases between them. There are 14 residues in the CDR3. Germline V gene sequence: CDR1 SGHRS, CDR2 YFSETQ. Remarks on this clone: Its antigen is unknown.

Whole-study results and caveats: Excluded: some indistinguishable V segments such as TRBV6-2 and TRBV6-3. The classifier reportedly diagnosed cytomegalovirus status with high sensitivity and specificity. Most TCRs appeared rarely, but some public TCRs recurred in many donors. A later analysis linked a missense DCLRE1C variant to TCR beta V- and J-gene trimming.

The sequenced sample was PBMCs. The J gene is TRBJ2-7, the V gene TRBV5-1; D gene ambiguous. The sequence came from a man aged 35-49 years in good health and CMV-seronegative. Written as DNA, the CDR3 is TGCGCCAGCAGTGTTTCTGGTAGCACCTACGAGCAGTACTTC. This sequence encodes CASSVSGSTYEQYF. Full variable domain (rest looked up from reference TRBV5-1 and TRBJ2-7): KAGVTQTPRYLIKTRGQQVTLSCSPISGHRSVSWYQQTPGQGLQFLFEYFSETQRNKGNFPGRFSGRQFSNSRSEMNVSTLELGDSALYLCASSVSGSTYEQYFGPGTRLTVT.